This T cell receptor beta chain stems from a study of CD8 T cells in Susac syndrome. Random hexamers were used to reverse transcribe an amount of about 0.45 to 1 ug RNA. TCRdb re-derived calls from the immunoSEQ multiplex PCR reads in MiXCR, one entry per CDR3 protein. The table records 100,000 or so distinct CDR3 sequences, less than 95% of them present only once. The receptor comes from a human donor in good health. Input material: CD8+ T cells from PBMCs.

CDR3 region: CASSRLGSGQNIQYF. Written as DNA, the CDR3 is TGTGCCAGCAGTCGTCTGGGCTCGGGGCAAAACATTCAGTACTTC. The chain employs TRBV7-2 and TRBJ2-4; D possibly uses TRBD1 or TRBD2 (5 bases each). Trimming cost V 6 bases and J 5 bases, with 17 bases left between them. The CDR3 sequence is 15 residues long. Germline-derived CDR1 and CDR2 are SGHTA and FQGNSA.